This passage covers 27 T cell receptor beta chains from one sample sequenced in a study of human T cells and chemical hapten exposure. The time point is: patch test 2, 6 weeks after DPC sensitization. Treatment indicated: therapeutic diphenylcyclopropenone sensitization with weekly scalp DPC. TCRdb used MiXCR to reprocess the RACE reads, holding one entry per CDR3 protein. The sample holds under 85,000 distinct CDR3 sequences; about 9.3% are singletons and the top ten take around 6.8%. The material sequenced was whole blood, taken in connection with sensitization to the hapten diphenylcyclopropenone (DPC). The source of these receptors is a woman aged 45-65 years with alopecia areata. Some clones in this sample may be carry-over from other donors' samples.

This clonotype was counted only a few times. The V call is TRBV2, the J call TRBJ2-5, with D possibly being TRBD1 or TRBD2 (5 bases each). This CDR3 region has 16 residues. Germline lookup yields CDR1 SNHLY and CDR2 FYNNEI. Deletions cut 2 bases from V and 5 bases from J, with 18 bases between. The CDR3 DNA is TGTGCCAGCAGTGAACCCGGACACGGGGATGGGGAGACCCAGTACTTC. Residues: CASSEPGHGDGETQYF. The full variable domain, completed using reference TRBV2 and TRBJ2-5, is EPEVTQTPSHQVTQMGQEVILRCVPISNHLYFYWYRQILGQKVEFLVSFYNNEISEKSEIFDDQFSVERPDGSNFTLKIRSTKLEDSAMYFCASSEPGHGDGETQYFGPGTRLLVL.

This clonotype was picked up many times. The chain recombines TRBV29-1 with TRBJ1-1, with 7 bases matching TRBD1. The CDR3 has 13 residues. Germline V lookup: CDR1 SQVTM, CDR2 ANQGSEA. The ends lost 4 bases at V and 1 base at J; junction bases unmatched: 3. CDR3 nucleotides: TGCAGCGTTGGCTCAGGGGGGAACACTGAAGCTTTCTTT. Its protein product is CSVGSGGNTEAFF.

The CDR3 region is CSVKGQRGSTEAFF. As DNA, the CDR3 is TGCAGCGTTAAGGGACAGCGAGGGAGCACTGAAGCTTTCTTT. The chain links TRBV29-1 to TRBJ1-1; 7 bases are a match to TRBD1. The CDR3 sequence is 14 residues long. V lost 5 bases and J lost 4; bases outside the gene matches: 10. Germline CDR1 and CDR2: SQVTM and ANQGSEA.

This clonotype was recorded many times. This rearrangement joins TRBV6-6 to TRBJ2-1; 12 nucleotides match TRBD2. Trimming at V came to 6 bases and at J to 4 bases, leaving 7 bases not matched to a gene. There are 16 residues in the CDR3. Germline V gene sequence: CDR1 MNHNY, CDR2 SVGAGI (reference sequence). The CDR3 protein is CASRLTSGGLYNEQFF. The DNA of the CDR3 is TGTGCCAGCAGACTGACTAGCGGGGGACTTTACAATGAGCAGTTCTTC.

J is TRBJ2-3 and V is TRBV11-2; D unclear. The CDR3 length is 15 residues. V lost 1 base and J lost 2, with 10 bases in between. Germline CDR1 SGHAT, CDR2 FQNNGV. The CDR3 DNA reads as TGTGCCAGCAGCTTAGTGGGCGCCACCACAGATACGCAGTATTTT. Translation: CASSLVGATTDTQYF.

The sample holds many counts of this clonotype. V is TRBV20-1 and J is TRBJ2-1; 11 bases are a match to TRBD2. Germline loops: CDR1 DFQATT, CDR2 SNEGSKA (reference sequence). CDR3 length: 15 amino acids. With V trimmed by 5 bases and J by 4 bases, 7 bases remained unmatched. The CDR3 DNA sequence: TGCAGTGCTCCCCGAGGGACTAGCGGATACAATGAGCAGTTCTTC. The encoded protein is CSAPRGTSGYNEQFF.

CDR3 DNA sequence: TGTGCCAGCAGCTTTGGCCATAGCGTCAGCACCGGGGAGCTGTTTTTT. Translation: CASSFGHSVSTGELFF. J is TRBJ2-2 and V is TRBV7-2; possibly TRBD2 for D (5 bases). V shed 3 bases and J shed 4 bases, with 15 bases lying between them. Germline lookup yields CDR1 SGHTA and CDR2 FQGNSA. CDR3 length: 16 amino acids.

This clonotype was counted between two and nine times. CDR3 in amino acids: CASSENTNYEQYF. The DNA of the CDR3 is TGCGCCAGCAGCGAAAACACGAACTACGAGCAGTACTTC. The rearrangement joins TRBV5-1 to TRBJ2-7, with D hard to call. Between the trimmed V and J ends, which lost 4 bases and 3 bases, there was a span of 11 bases. The germline CDR1 and CDR2 sequences are SGHRS and YFSETQ. This CDR3 has 13 amino acids. Full variable domain (remainder filled in from reference TRBV5-1 and TRBJ2-7): KAGVTQTPRYLIKTRGQQVTLSCSPISGHRSVSWYQQTPGQGLQFLFEYFSETQRNKGNFPGRFSGRQFSNSRSEMNVSTLELGDSALYLCASSENTNYEQYFGPGTRLTVT.

This clonotype has at least ten counts. V gene TRBV7-2 combines with J gene TRBJ1-4, with D perhaps TRBD1 (5 bases). Germline loops: CDR1 SGHTA, CDR2 FQGNSA. CDR3 length equals 15 residues. The V and J ends lost 3 bases and 6 bases respectively, with 14 bases between them. CDR3 sequence: CASSFRGTNYEKLFF. The CDR3 bases are TGTGCCAGCAGCTTCCGGGGGACTAATTATGAAAAACTGTTTTTT.

This clonotype was recorded many times. The chain is built from TRBV10-1 and TRBJ1-2, with D tentatively TRBD1 (5 bases). The ends were cut back, 0 bases at V and 6 bases at J, with 11 bases in the middle. From germline, CDR1 is WNHNN and CDR2 SYGVQD (reference sequence). The CDR3 is 14 residues long. The CDR3 sequence is CASSESVQADGYTF. CDR3 nucleotides: TGCGCCAGCAGTGAGTCGGTACAGGCGGATGGCTACACCTTC.

V and J are TRBV15 and TRBJ1-1, with 8 bases identical to TRBD1. This CDR3 spans 17 amino acids. Germline CDR1 and CDR2: LNHNV and YYDKDF (reference sequence). After removal of 0 bases from V and 0 bases from J, the junction contained 6 bases not matched to a gene. The CDR3 DNA sequence: TGTGCCACCAGCAGAGACGGACAGGGAGGTTTGAACACTGAAGCTTTCTTT. It yields the protein CATSRDGQGGLNTEAFF.

The chain couples TRBV12-3 or TRBV12-4 to TRBJ2-7; D could derive from TRBD1 or TRBD2 (5 bases each). V gave up 5 bases and J gave up 0 bases, with 11 bases separating them. This CDR3 has 14 residues. CDR3: CASSLRDRSYEQYF. CDR3 nucleotides: TGTGCCAGCAGTCTCCGGGACCGCTCCTACGAGCAGTACTTC.

The table lists this clonotype with many counts. V gene TRBV4-2 combines with J gene TRBJ2-1, with 7 bases identical to TRBD1. This CDR3 is 16 amino acids long. V dropped 4 bases and J dropped 3; count of bases not matched to a gene: 9. Germline CDR1 is LGHNA and CDR2 is YNFKEQ. DNA of the CDR3: TGTGCCAGCAGCCTGAACTCCGGGACAGTCTACAATGAGCAGTTCTTC. Residues: CASSLNSGTVYNEQFF.

This clonotype was seen ten or more times. The V and J genes are TRBV19 and TRBJ1-1, with D possibly matching TRBD1 (5 bases). The V and J ends lost 4 bases and 4 bases respectively, with 13 bases between them. The CDR3 runs to 14 residues. Germline V gene data show CDR1 as LNHDA and CDR2 as SQIVND (reference sequence). The CDR3 DNA sequence: TGTGCCAGTAGTACACGAGGGGCTGGCACTGAAGCTTTCTTT. Amino acids: CASSTRGAGTEAFF.

In its sample, this clonotype was seen many times. The V and J genes are TRBV29-1 and TRBJ1-1; 10 positions match TRBD1. Germline lookup yields CDR1 SQVTM and CDR2 ANQGSEA. The CDR3 spans 12 residues. With V trimmed by 7 bases and J by 5 bases, 4 bases remained unmatched. CDR3 coding DNA: TGCAGCGCTAAGGGACAGGGGACTGAAGCTTTCTTT. Translation: CSAKGQGTEAFF.

Ten or more counts support this clonotype. V usage is TRBV2 and J usage is TRBJ2-7; D ambiguous. The CDR3 is 15 amino acids. Germline V gene sequence: CDR1 SNHLY, CDR2 FYNNEI. Trimming removed 0 bases at V and 5 bases at J, with 14 bases between. The CDR3 spells CASSEARSLLNEQYF. CDR3 coding DNA: TGTGCCAGCAGTGAAGCGCGTTCCCTACTAAACGAGCAGTACTTC.

Ten or more counts support this clonotype. The chain is built from TRBV12-3 or TRBV12-4 and TRBJ1-1; D not resolved. The V end lost 3 bases, the J end lost 4 bases, and 9 bases lay between the germline ends. This CDR3 has 13 amino acids. The CDR3 reads CASSFQVATEAFF. CDR3 in DNA: TGTGCCAGCAGTTTTCAGGTAGCCACTGAAGCTTTCTTT.

The sample holds many counts of this clonotype. The rearrangement uses TRBV11-2 and TRBJ2-2; tentative D call: TRBD2 (6 bases). The CDR3 consists of 15 residues. V lost 0 bases to trimming and J lost 5 bases, with 10 bases between them. Germline V gene sequence: CDR1 SGHAT, CDR2 FQNNGV. CDR3 residues: CASSLDGSWTGELFF. For the CDR3, the DNA is TGTGCCAGCAGCTTAGACGGGAGCTGGACCGGGGAGCTGTTTTTT.

This clonotype was counted only a few times. The V call is TRBV7-9, the J call TRBJ2-1, with D perhaps TRBD2 (5 bases). Germline V gene data show CDR1 as SEHNR and CDR2 as FQNEAQ (reference sequence). V lost 4 bases to trimming and J lost 8 bases, with 18 bases between them. This CDR3 is built from 15 residues. CDR3 sequence (DNA): TGTGCCAGCAGCTCCGTTTTGGGGAGCGAGCATGAGCAGTTCTTC. Protein: CASSSVLGSEHEQFF.

In its sample, this clonotype was seen many times. V usage is TRBV4-1 and J usage is TRBJ1-4; no clear D. CDR3 length: 13 residues. The V end was cut by 1 base, the J end by 2 bases, with 2 bases between. Per the germline V gene, CDR1 is MGHRA and CDR2 is YSYEKL. The CDR3 loop reads CASSQATNEKLFF. The CDR3 DNA reads TGCGCCAGCAGCCAAGCCACTAATGAAAAACTGTTTTTT.

This clonotype has a count of ten or more. V and J are TRBV21-1 and TRBJ2-7. TRBV21-1 is tagged as a pseudogene. This CDR3 is built from 11 residues. This CDR3 reads CASSNLPEQYF. CDR3 bases: TGTGCCAGCAGCAACCTTCCGGAGCAGTACTTC.

The chain is built from TRBV6-1 and TRBJ2-1, with 11 nucleotides matching TRBD2. J lost 6 bases, V lost 6 bases, and 7 bases had no gene match. The germline CDR1 and CDR2 sequences are MNHNS and SASEGT. The CDR3 totals 15 residues. The DNA for the CDR3 is TGTGCCAGCAGGGTTACTAGCGGGAGTGCCAATGAGCAGTTCTTC. Translation: CASRVTSGSANEQFF.

This clonotype was seen many times. The CDR3 is CASRPWATDTQYF. The CDR3 nucleotides are TGTGCCAGCAGACCATGGGCCACAGATACGCAGTATTTT. The chain has TRBV6-2 or TRBV6-3 and TRBJ2-3; D is ambiguous. Germline lookup yields CDR1 MNHEY and CDR2 SVGEGT. Trimming cost V 6 bases and J 2 bases, with 9 bases left between them. This CDR3 contains 13 residues.

This clonotype was seen at least ten times. The chain is built from TRBV5-1 and TRBJ2-3; 10 nucleotides match TRBD2. V was pared by 3 bases and J by 1 base, with 5 bases of the junction left unmatched. Germline CDR1 is SGHRS and CDR2 is YFSETQ. The CDR3 contains 16 residues. CDR3 residues: CASSSQAGGRTDTQYF. CDR3 DNA: TGCGCCAGCAGCTCCCAAGCGGGAGGGCGCACAGATACGCAGTATTTT.

The V gene is TRBV9, the J gene TRBJ2-2, with D possibly being TRBD1 (5 bases). The CDR3 runs 16 residues. From germline, CDR1 is SGDLS and CDR2 YYNGEE. Deletions cut 3 bases from V and 0 bases from J, with 12 bases between. Written as DNA, the CDR3 is TGTGCCAGCAGCGCCCTCGACAGTCCGAACACCGGGGAGCTGTTTTTT. The encoded protein is CASSALDSPNTGELFF.

This clonotype has at least ten counts. V gene TRBV7-3 combines with J gene TRBJ2-3, with D possibly matching TRBD2 (6 bases). The CDR3 length is 14 residues. The germline gives CDR1 SGHTA, CDR2 FQGTGA. V was cut by 4 bases and J by 5 bases, with 13 bases left in between. The CDR3 DNA sequence: TGTGCCAGCAGCTGGGACTCACCGGGAGATACGCAGTATTTT. As protein: CASSWDSPGDTQYF.

The rearrangement links TRBV7-3 to TRBJ2-5; possibly TRBD2 for D (5 bases). The CDR3 totals 13 residues. The germline gives CDR1 SGHTA, CDR2 FQGTGA. Trimming took 4 bases from V and 5 from J, leaving 11 bases between them. The CDR3 bases are TGTGCCAGCAGCTCTAGCTCCGGTGAGACCCAGTACTTC. Residues: CASSSSSGETQYF.